The clone carrying this T cell receptor beta chain was picked up a small number of times. Its antigen is as yet unknown. Germline V gene sequence: CDR1 MNHNY, CDR2 SVGAGI (reference sequence). Trimming took 6 bases from V and 2 from J, leaving 10 bases between them. This CDR3 has 13 residues. This record belongs to a study of beta chain features in type 1 diabetes. Findings and caveats of the study: Moderate but significant shortening of TCRB CDR3s was recorded in all four CD4+ subsets from Type 1 diabetes patients.

Every isolated RNA sample was fully reverse transcribed, so sequencing captured expressed TCRB transcripts. Each sample of naive, central memory or regulatory T cells had, on average, around 3.5 million reads. The assay was immunoSEQ multiplex PCR, and TCRdb's table has in-frame clones only and misses some. The sample lists 550,000 to 850,000 clones, 13% seen once, with about 0.02% in the top ten. About 110 mL of blood, on average, came from one heparinised draw per donor. Sequencing was carried out using naive CD4+ T cells from blood. This clonotype was sampled from a man younger than 35 with type 1 diabetes. The gene calls are TRBV6-6 and TRBJ1-2; D possibly corresponds to TRBD1 (5 bases). CDR3 in amino acids: CASSPPGNYGYTF. The CDR3 bases are TGTGCCAGCAGCCCACCAGGGAACTATGGCTACACCTTC.